Below are 27 T cell receptor beta chains sequenced from a single sample in a study of blood T cell repertoires in COVID-19. Profiled with immunoSEQ multiplex PCR; TCRdb holds only in-frame clones, not every one. The sample shows hundreds of thousands of clones, just over 85% of them seen only once. The specimen sequenced was peripheral blood. These receptors were collected from a man aged 50-59 years with acute or convalescent COVID-19.

V usage is TRBV7-9 and J usage is TRBJ1-3; TRBD1 matches at 7 bases. This CDR3 has 16 residues. Germline assignment: CDR1 SEHNR and CDR2 FQNEAQ (reference sequence). V lost 7 bases to trimming and J lost 0 bases; unmatched junction nucleotides: 9. The CDR3 loop is CASTRGQFVSGNTIYF. The DNA for the CDR3 is TGTGCCAGCACCAGGGGACAGTTTGTCTCTGGAAACACCATATATTTT.

The chain employs TRBV6-5 and TRBJ1-2; D may be TRBD1 (5 bases). The CDR3 consists of 15 residues. V lost 0 bases to trimming and J lost 5 bases, with 13 bases between them. In germline, CDR1 is MNHEY, CDR2 SVGAGI. In DNA form, the CDR3 reads TGTGCCAGCAGTTACTCGTCGACTGCAGGGTATGGCTACACCTTC. Translating gives CASSYSSTAGYGYTF.

V is TRBV7-6 and J is TRBJ1-1; D is uncertain. V was cut by 5 bases and J by 1 base, with 8 bases left in between. There are 13 residues in the CDR3. In germline, CDR1 is SGHVS, CDR2 FNYEAQ. The CDR3 region has the DNA TGTGCCAGCAGCCTCCAGGAGAACACTGAAGCTTTCTTT. Translating gives CASSLQENTEAFF.

V gene TRBV7-2 combines with J gene TRBJ1-5, with D possibly matching TRBD1 (5 bases). The V end was cut by 5 bases, the J end by 4 bases, with 21 bases between. CDR3 length equals 17 residues. The germline CDR1 and CDR2 sequences are SGHTA and FQGNSA. CDR3 nucleotide sequence: TGTGCCAGCAGCACCTTGGCAGGGTCTTCAAGGAATCAGCCCCAGCATTTT. Protein: CASSTLAGSSRNQPQHF.

V and J are TRBV19 and TRBJ2-5; D possibly corresponds to TRBD1 (6 bases). The CDR3 covers 14 residues. The germline CDR1 and CDR2 sequences are LNHDA and SQIVND (reference sequence). Trimming cost V 5 bases and J 2 bases, with 12 bases left between them. The chain's CDR3 is CASSAPGQQETQYF. CDR3 DNA sequence: TGTGCCAGTAGTGCCCCCGGACAGCAAGAGACCCAGTACTTC. The whole variable domain, filled in from reference TRBV19 and TRBJ2-5, reads DGGITQSPKYLFRKEGQNVTLSCEQNLNHDAMYWYRQDPGQGLRLIYYSQIVNDFQKGDIAEGYSVSREKKESFPLTVTSAQKNPTAFYLCASSAPGQQETQYFGPGTRLLVL.

V is TRBV3-1 (or the pseudogene TRBV3-2) and J is TRBJ2-7; possible D gene TRBD1, 6 bases. The CDR3 runs 14 residues. Germline loops: CDR1 LGHDT, CDR2 YNNKEL (reference sequence). V dropped 4 bases and J dropped 2 bases, with 12 bases sitting between them. The CDR3 region is CASSPSDSPYEQYF. The CDR3 nucleotides are TGTGCCAGCAGCCCTTCGGACAGCCCCTACGAGCAGTACTTC.

This clone was picked up a small number of times. J is TRBJ2-6 and V is TRBV5-8, with 7 bases identical to TRBD1. The CDR3 is made up of 17 amino acids. The V and J ends lost 4 bases and 0 bases, in that order; junction bases with no gene match: 7. Germline CDR1 reads SGHTS; CDR2 reads YDEGEE. The CDR3 DNA reads TGTGCCAGCAGCCCGACAGGGACCCCCTCTGGGGCCAACGTCCTGACTTTC. Translation gives CASSPTGTPSGANVLTF.

CDR3 DNA: TGTGCCAGCAGCTTAATTGGCGGGGGGGTAATAGGCAATGAGCAGTTCTTC. This encodes CASSLIGGGVIGNEQFF. The chain couples TRBV7-9 to TRBJ2-1; 9 bases map to TRBD2. This CDR3 is 17 amino acids long. V gave up 2 bases and J gave up 6 bases; unmatched junction bases: 11. In germline, CDR1 is SEHNR, CDR2 FQNEAQ (reference sequence).

The table lists this clone with a few counts. This chain links TRBV3-1 (or the pseudogene TRBV3-2) with TRBJ1-1; TRBD1 agrees at 8 bases. V was pared by 3 bases and J by 0 bases, with 3 bases of the junction left unmatched. The V gene's germline CDR1 is LGHDT and CDR2 YNNKEL (reference sequence). The CDR3 is made up of 15 amino acids. In DNA, the CDR3 is TGTGCCAGCAGCCAGATGGGACAGGTGAACACTGAAGCTTTCTTT. Amino acid sequence: CASSQMGQVNTEAFF.

The chain links TRBV4-2 to TRBJ2-7; perhaps TRBD2 as D (5 bases). The CDR3 totals 13 residues. V lost 0 bases, J lost 6 bases, and 9 bases lay in between. CDR1 is LGHNA, CDR2 YNFKEQ, per germline. This CDR3 is CASSQDRGPEQYF. The CDR3 DNA reads TGTGCCAGCAGCCAAGATCGGGGTCCCGAGCAGTACTTC.

This chain links TRBV19 with TRBJ1-4; D is undetermined. The CDR3 extends over 15 amino acids. Germline V lookup: CDR1 LNHDA, CDR2 SQIVND (reference sequence). The V end lost 1 base, the J end lost 3 bases, and 9 bases lay between the germline ends. The CDR3 region is CASSIGGGANEKLFF. CDR3 in DNA: TGTGCCAGTAGTATAGGAGGCGGAGCTAATGAAAAACTGTTTTTT.

The rearrangement links TRBV7-9 to TRBJ2-3; TRBD2 agrees at 8 bases. CDR1 and CDR2 from the germline V gene are SEHNR and FQNEAQ (reference sequence). The CDR3 sequence is 16 residues long. V was clipped by 1 base and J by 4 bases; unmatched bases: 7. In DNA form, the CDR3 reads TGTGCCAGCAGCTTAGTCGACGGGGGGGCTCCAGATACGCAGTATTTT. The encoded protein is CASSLVDGGAPDTQYF.

The J gene is TRBJ1-5, the V gene TRBV6-5, with 9 bases identical to TRBD1. CDR1 is MNHEY and CDR2 is SVGAGI in the germline V gene. There are 14 residues in the CDR3. V shed 9 bases and J 5 bases; nucleotides not matched to a gene: 8. The CDR3 nucleotides are TGTGCCAGGCGATGGTGGACAGGGGATCAGCCCCAGCATTTT. It is translated as CARRWWTGDQPQHF.

This chain uses TRBV5-8 with TRBJ2-5; 9 bases agree with TRBD1. There are 16 residues in the CDR3. Trimming took 4 bases from V and 4 from J; bases not matched to a gene: 11. Germline lookup yields CDR1 SGHTS and CDR2 YDEGEE. The CDR3, as DNA: TGTGCCAGCAGCGGCAACCGGGACAGGGTGGGAGAGACCCAGTACTTC. It is translated as CASSGNRDRVGETQYF.

The chain recombines TRBV19 with TRBJ2-4; 9 positions agree with TRBD1. The CDR3 is made up of 16 amino acids. V lost 4 bases to trimming and J lost 0 bases; unmatched junction nucleotides: 4. Per the germline V gene, CDR1 is LNHDA and CDR2 is SQIVND (reference sequence). The CDR3 sequence is CASSTPGQGAKNIQYF. CDR3 in DNA: TGTGCCAGTAGTACCCCGGGACAGGGAGCCAAAAACATTCAGTACTTC. The variable domain in full, completed from reference TRBV19 and TRBJ2-4, reads DGGITQSPKYLFRKEGQNVTLSCEQNLNHDAMYWYRQDPGQGLRLIYYSQIVNDFQKGDIAEGYSVSREKKESFPLTVTSAQKNPTAFYLCASSTPGQGAKNIQYFGAGTRLSVL.

The V and J genes are TRBV6-7 and TRBJ1-2; 7 nucleotides line up with TRBD1. TRBV6-7 belongs to the ORF category, with a function that is uncertain. The CDR3 has 13 residues. V was pared by 1 base and J by 10 bases, with 6 bases of the junction left unmatched. The CDR3 loop is CASSYFDRVHYTF. In DNA form, the CDR3 reads TGTGCCAGCAGTTACTTCGACAGGGTCCACTACACCTTC.

CDR3 in DNA: TGCGCCAGCAGCTTCCAGGCGGGATTGGACACTGAAGCTTTCTTT. It is translated as CASSFQAGLDTEAFF. This chain joins TRBV5-1 and TRBJ1-1; D remains unclear. This CDR3 is 15 amino acids long. Trimming left V 2 bases short and J 3 bases short, with 14 bases between. Germline V gene sequence: CDR1 SGHRS, CDR2 YFSETQ.

On this clone: Other DNA sequences in the sample encode the same CDR3. The CDR3 reads CASSLAAGYNEQFF. In DNA, the CDR3 is TGTGCCAGCAGCTTAGCGGCGGGGTACAATGAGCAGTTCTTC. The J gene is TRBJ2-1, the V gene TRBV7-9; D might be TRBD2 (6 bases). This CDR3 is 14 amino acids long. Deletions cut 0 bases from V and 4 bases from J, with 7 bases between. Germline V gene data show CDR1 as SEHNR and CDR2 as FQNEAQ (reference sequence).

The chain joins TRBV5-1 to TRBJ1-2, with 7 bases aligning to TRBD1. Germline V lookup: CDR1 SGHRS, CDR2 YFSETQ. This CDR3 has 15 residues. The V and J ends lost 0 bases and 2 bases, in that order; junction bases with no gene match: 4. CDR3 DNA sequence: TGCGCCAGCAGCTTGGCCCCGGACAGGAACTATGGCTACACCTTC. It yields the protein CASSLAPDRNYGYTF.

The chain joins TRBV7-9 to TRBJ1-1; D unresolved. The CDR3 loop spans 12 amino acids. Looked up from germline, CDR1 is SEHNR and CDR2 is FQNEAQ (reference sequence). The V and J ends lost 9 bases and 0 bases respectively, with 8 bases between them. CDR3 bases: TGTGCCAGTAATCCGTTGAACACTGAAGCTTTCTTT. Translation: CASNPLNTEAFF.

The J gene is TRBJ1-2, the V gene TRBV7-2; D is possibly TRBD1 (6 bases). Germline CDR1 SGHTA, CDR2 FQGNSA. The CDR3 has 14 residues. V dropped 5 bases and J dropped 2 bases, with 12 bases sitting between them. The CDR3: CASSNKGGNYGYTF. CDR3 coding DNA: TGTGCCAGCAGCAACAAGGGGGGGAACTATGGCTACACCTTC.

A note on this clone: At one boundary the junction diverges from the germline segment, which might be a read error. This rearrangement joins TRBV7-9 to TRBJ1-2; D perhaps matches TRBD1 (5 bases). The germline CDR1 and CDR2 sequences are SEHNR and FQNEAQ (reference sequence). The CDR3 runs to 12 residues. The CDR3 spells CASSPARARFFF. The CDR3 DNA reads TGTGCCAGCAGCCCGGCCAGGGCCAGGTTCTTCTTC.

The chain joins TRBV5-1 to TRBJ2-7; tentatively, D is TRBD2 (5 bases). Between the trimmed V and J ends, which lost 0 bases and 3 bases, there was a span of 7 bases. The CDR3 extends over 13 amino acids. CDR1 is SGHRS, CDR2 YFSETQ, per germline. The CDR3 coding sequence is TGCGCCAGCAGCTTGGGCGGGCTCTACGAGCAGTACTTC. It is translated as CASSLGGLYEQYF.

DNA for the CDR3: TGTGCCATCAGTCCAGACGGCTCTGGACTAGCCTATGGCTACACCTTC. Amino acids: CAISPDGSGLAYGYTF. This rearrangement joins TRBV10-3 to TRBJ1-2; no firm D call. Germline V gene lookup returns CDR1 ENHRY and CDR2 SYGVKD. The CDR3 is 16 residues long. V lost 5 bases, J lost 4 bases, and 20 bases lay in between.

J is TRBJ1-6 and V is TRBV19; 8 bases fit TRBD1. CDR1 is LNHDA, CDR2 SQIVND, per germline (reference sequence). CDR3 length: 16 amino acids. J gave up 10 bases and V 7 bases, and 15 bases lay outside the gene matches. The CDR3 is CASTSAGGQVYSPLHF. The CDR3 nucleotides are TGTGCCAGTACCTCCGCCGGGGGACAGGTTTACTCACCCCTCCACTTT.

This rearrangement joins TRBV24-1 to TRBJ2-3, with 10 positions matching TRBD1. The CDR3 sequence is 16 residues long. Trimming at V came to 4 bases and at J to 1 base, leaving 4 bases not matched to a gene. Germline loops: CDR1 KGHDR, CDR2 SFDVKD. The CDR3 here is CATSDQGTGGTDTQYF. CDR3 coding DNA: TGTGCCACCAGTGACCAAGGGACAGGGGGCACAGATACGCAGTATTTT.

The chain carries TRBV2 and TRBJ2-2; TRBD2 is a possible D gene (5 bases). V was clipped by 7 bases and J by 7 bases, with 10 bases between them. Germline V gene sequence: CDR1 SNHLY, CDR2 FYNNEI. The CDR3 consists of 12 residues. Here the CDR3 DNA reads TGTGCCAGCACGGGGAGCGGCGGGGAGCTGTTTTTT. Protein product: CASTGSGGELFF. Drawing the rest from reference TRBV2 and TRBJ2-2, the complete variable domain is EPEVTQTPSHQVTQMGQEVILRCVPISNHLYFYWYRQILGQKVEFLVSFYNNEISEKSEIFDDQFSVERPDGSNFTLKIRSTKLEDSAMYFCASTGSGGELFFGEGSRLTVL.